The 25 T cell receptor beta chains below come from one sample, sequenced in a study of memory CD4+ T cells and cytomegalovirus serostatus. This table comes from immunoSEQ multiplex PCR, and its TCRdb copy is limited to in-frame clones, with some not included. Of tens of thousands of clones listed, around 82% are singletons. The sort gate was single viable CD3+CD4+CD8-CD45RO+ cells for memory CD4+ T cells. Sequenced input: memory CD4+ T cells from blood. The source is an adult in good health and CMV-seronegative.

The V gene is TRBV5-1, the J gene TRBJ2-3; 7 positions agree with TRBD2. J was trimmed by 2 bases and V by 0 bases; bases with no gene match: 3. The CDR3 has 15 residues. The germline gives CDR1 SGHRS, CDR2 YFSETQ. CDR3 sequence: CASSLGGGATDTQYF. CDR3 nucleotide sequence: TGCGCCAGCAGCTTGGGCGGGGGTGCCACAGATACGCAGTATTTT.

The chain combines TRBV30 with TRBJ1-2; D remains unclear. Germline assignment: CDR1 GTSNPN and CDR2 SVGIG (reference sequence). V lost 0 bases and J lost 8, with 7 bases in between. The CDR3 is made up of 11 amino acids. The CDR3 sequence is CAWSVTLGYTF. In DNA, the CDR3 is TGTGCCTGGAGTGTTACCTTAGGCTACACCTTC.

The rearrangement joins TRBV5-4 to TRBJ2-3; TRBD2 might be the D (6 bases). Trimming removed 10 bases from V and 2 bases from J, with 14 bases in between. Germline V gene sequence: CDR1 SGHNT, CDR2 YYREEE (reference sequence). CDR3 length: 13 residues. For the CDR3, the DNA is TGTGCCCTTGGGCGGGATACCACAGATACGCAGTATTTT. Residues: CALGRDTTDTQYF.

This sequence joins TRBV6-5 and TRBJ1-2; 8 bases map to TRBD1. CDR1 and CDR2 (germline): MNHEY, SVGAGI. The CDR3 totals 14 residues. V trimming: 10 bases; J trimming: 7 bases; junction bases outside the gene matches: 14. The CDR3 nucleotides read TGTGCCACTAATCGGGGGAATCAGGGGGCTGGCTACACCTTC. The encoded protein is CATNRGNQGAGYTF.

The chain is built from TRBV12-5 and TRBJ1-2, with D perhaps TRBD1 (5 bases). V was clipped by 2 bases and J by 5 bases, with 15 bases between them. CDR1 and CDR2 from the germline V gene are LGHNT and FRNRAP. CDR3 length equals 15 residues. CDR3 DNA: TGTGCTAGTGGTTTGTACCTTTGGCAGGGATATGGCTACACCTTC. It yields the protein CASGLYLWQGYGYTF.

The table lists this clone with a few counts. The V call is TRBV4-3, the J call TRBJ2-7; 12 nucleotides line up with TRBD2. Germline values: CDR1 LGHNA, CDR2 YSLEER. The CDR3 consists of 15 residues. Trimming removed 1 base from V and 7 bases from J; junction bases left unmatched: 5. The CDR3 is CASSQGLAGAREQYF. The DNA for the CDR3 is TGCGCCAGCAGCCAAGGACTAGCGGGGGCCAGGGAGCAGTACTTC.

This chain uses TRBV10-3 with TRBJ2-5; unclear D gene. Trimming took 6 bases from V and 5 from J, leaving 22 bases between them. This CDR3 comprises 16 residues. Germline CDR1 reads ENHRY; CDR2 reads SYGVKD. The CDR3 loop reads CAISASELGAGETQYF. CDR3 in DNA: TGTGCCATCAGCGCATCGGAGCTCGGAGCCGGGGAGACCCAGTACTTC.

This clone was seen once. This chain connects TRBV27 to TRBJ2-3, with unresolved D. Germline V gives CDR1 MNHEY, CDR2 SMNVEV (reference sequence). V shed 4 bases and J shed 2 bases, with 7 bases lying between them. There are 13 residues in the CDR3. The CDR3 DNA reads as TGTGCCAGCAGTTCGCCCCCCACAGATACGCAGTATTTT. Encoded protein: CASSSPPTDTQYF.

The V and J genes are TRBV9 and TRBJ1-1; D is unresolved. The germline V gene encodes CDR1 SGDLS and CDR2 YYNGEE. Trimming took 2 bases from V and 5 from J, leaving 10 bases between them. This CDR3 is built from 13 residues. The CDR3 loop reads CASSVGPSTEAFF. CDR3 bases: TGTGCCAGCAGCGTCGGACCCTCAACTGAAGCTTTCTTT.

This chain joins TRBV28 and TRBJ2-7, with TRBD2 matching over 9 bases. The CDR3 loop spans 15 amino acids. The germline V gene has CDR1 MDHEN and CDR2 SYDVKM. V dropped 2 bases and J dropped 4; count of bases not matched to a gene: 6. CDR3 loop: CASSLGAGGVYEQYF. In DNA, the CDR3 is TGTGCCAGCAGTTTAGGGGCGGGAGGGGTATACGAGCAGTACTTC.

The V call is TRBV19, the J call TRBJ2-1; TRBD2 aligns across 8 bases. Trimming cost V 5 bases and J 9 bases; bases outside gene matches: 6. CDR3 size: 13 residues. The germline V gene encodes CDR1 LNHDA and CDR2 SQIVND (reference sequence). CDR3 coding DNA: TGTGCCAGTAGTCCTGCAGCGGGGGTTGAGCAGTTCTTC. This sequence encodes CASSPAAGVEQFF.

To note about this clone: One end of the junction does not line up with germline, which may come from a read error. The chain links TRBV6-5 to TRBJ2-2; perhaps D is TRBD1 or TRBD2 (5 bases each). CDR1 MNHEY and CDR2 SVGAGI come from the germline V gene. CDR3 length equals 12 residues. The CDR3 loop is CASSYSNGGLFF. In DNA form, the CDR3 reads TGTGCCAGCAGTTACTCGAATGGGGGGCTGTTTTTT.

A single count supports this clone. The CDR3 is CASSLVSTGGYGYTF. The CDR3 DNA follows: TGTGCCAGCAGCTTAGTATCTACAGGGGGCTATGGCTACACCTTC. The chain joins TRBV7-8 to TRBJ1-2; 8 bases line up with TRBD1. CDR3 length equals 15 residues. Per the germline V gene, CDR1 is SGHVS and CDR2 is FQNEAQ. The ends lost 1 base at V and 4 bases at J; junction bases unmatched: 5.

The chain carries TRBV7-3 and TRBJ2-3, with 9 nucleotides matching TRBD1. Germline CDR1 is SGHTA and CDR2 is FQGTGA. The CDR3 extends over 15 amino acids. The V and J ends lost 4 bases and 5 bases, in that order; junction bases with no gene match: 7. Written as DNA, the CDR3 is TGTGCCAGCAGCTCTGTGGGACAGGGAAAAGATACGCAGTATTTT. This sequence encodes CASSSVGQGKDTQYF.

This chain joins TRBV23-1 and TRBJ2-7; no firm D call. TRBV23-1 is identified as an open reading frame with a role that is uncertain. The germline V and J ends were trimmed by 6 bases and 0 bases, with 21 bases remaining between them. CDR3 size: 17 residues. The CDR3 here is CASSRRERHHISYEQYF. The CDR3 DNA reads as TGCGCCAGCAGCCGACGAGAGAGACACCATATCTCCTACGAGCAGTACTTC.

V is TRBV7-2 and J is TRBJ2-3; TRBD1 matches at 7 bases. The J segment lost 10 bases and the V segment lost 5 bases, leaving 6 bases of the junction unmatched. Per the germline V gene, CDR1 is SGHTA and CDR2 is FQGNSA. This CDR3 comprises 12 residues. In DNA form, the CDR3 reads TGTGCCAGCAGCCAAACAGGGGTCTCGCAGTATTTT. It is translated as CASSQTGVSQYF.

This clone was detected once. V usage is TRBV6-5 and J usage is TRBJ2-7; D is unclear. This CDR3 spans 10 amino acids. V shed 6 bases and J shed 3 bases, with 3 bases lying between them. In germline, CDR1 is MNHEY, CDR2 SVGAGI. CDR3 region: CASRDYEQYF. As DNA, the CDR3 is TGTGCCAGCAGGGACTACGAGCAGTACTTC.

This chain joins TRBV14 and TRBJ1-1, with unresolved D. There are 15 residues in the CDR3. CDR1 SGHDN and CDR2 FVKESK come from the germline V gene. V shed 2 bases and J shed 0 bases, with 10 bases lying between them. CDR3 loop: CASSQHATLNTEAFF. The CDR3 DNA is TGTGCCAGCAGCCAACACGCGACGTTGAACACTGAAGCTTTCTTT.

The genes are TRBV10-3 and TRBJ2-2; TRBD2 might be the D (6 bases). Trimming removed 4 bases at V and 2 bases at J, with 11 bases between. The CDR3 spans 15 residues. Germline CDR1 reads ENHRY; CDR2 reads SYGVKD. The CDR3 protein is CAISGGLHNTGELFF. In nucleotides, the CDR3 is TGTGCCATCAGTGGGGGACTGCATAACACCGGGGAGCTGTTTTTT.

V gene TRBV6-5 combines with J gene TRBJ1-5; D unclear. Germline CDR1 reads MNHEY; CDR2 reads SVGAGI. V was trimmed by 6 bases and J by 4 bases, leaving 16 bases between them. This CDR3 has 15 amino acids. In DNA, the CDR3 is TGTGCCAGCAGGCCATGGCCAGGCGAAAATCAGCCCCAGCATTTT. Protein product: CASRPWPGENQPQHF.

This clone is a singleton in its sample. The CDR3 region has the DNA TGTGCCAGCAGCTCGGCGGAGACCCAGTACTTC. This translates into CASSSAETQYF. The chain carries TRBV7-6 and TRBJ2-5; no definite D call. Germline lookup yields CDR1 SGHVS and CDR2 FNYEAQ. The CDR3 is 11 amino acids. Trimming left V 4 bases short and J 5 bases short, with 5 bases between.

V usage is TRBV20-1 and J usage is TRBJ1-1; D gene ambiguous. Trimming removed 4 bases from V and 7 bases from J, with 7 bases in between. The CDR3 is 10 amino acids. Germline assignment: CDR1 DFQATT and CDR2 SNEGSKA (reference sequence). The CDR3 region is CSAKEGEAFF. The CDR3 DNA is TGCAGTGCTAAGGAGGGTGAAGCTTTCTTT.

CDR3 coding DNA: TGTGCCATCTCCGGGGGGGGCTCTGGGGCCAACGTCCTGACTTTC. Protein sequence: CAISGGGSGANVLTF. The J gene is TRBJ2-6, the V gene TRBV10-3, with 8 nucleotides matching TRBD2. There are 15 residues in the CDR3. Germline CDR1 and CDR2: ENHRY and SYGVKD. With V trimmed by 8 bases and J by 0 bases, 3 bases remained unmatched.

The chain carries TRBV7-9 and TRBJ2-7, with 9 bases matching TRBD1. Unmatched junction bases numbered 5, after V lost 6 bases and J lost 2 bases. Germline V CDR1 and CDR2: SEHNR, FQNEAQ (reference sequence). The CDR3 covers 14 residues. CDR3 sequence (DNA): TGTGCCAGCAGGACGGGACAGGGTCCCTACGAGCAGTACTTC. Its protein product is CASRTGQGPYEQYF.

The V gene is TRBV18, the J gene TRBJ1-4; D perhaps matches TRBD1 (6 bases). CDR1 and CDR2 from the germline V gene are KGHSH and LQKENI. V lost 3 bases to trimming and J lost 4 bases, with 12 bases between them. The CDR3 consists of 15 residues. This CDR3 is CASSPPGGYNEKLFF. CDR3 DNA sequence: TGTGCCAGCTCACCTCCGGGGGGCTATAATGAAAAACTGTTTTTT.